A selection of T cell receptor beta chains follows, all from one sample in a study of OX40 agonist ivuxolimab in advanced cancers. TCRdb's copy holds only in-frame clones and misses some; the assay was immunoSEQ multiplex PCR. There are fewer than 85,000 clones in the sample; more than 70% occur only once, and about 0.73% lies in the top ten. Here the sequenced sample was CD4+ or CD8+ T cells sorted from blood, taken in a trial of the OX40 agonist ivuxolimab. The source is an adult with an advanced solid tumor such as melanoma, head and neck, liver or kidney cancer. Both conserved end residues are part of each CDR3. Clone size, where shown, is once, few, many, or a class for clones that have expanded.

TRBJ2-2 | TRBV7-2 | 16 | . | CASSRGLAGVTGELFF
TRBJ2-2 | TRBV14 | 15 | . | CASSQDARDTGELFF
TRBJ2-4 | TRBV18 | 14 | . | CASSPPVVENIQYF
TRBJ2-1 | TRBV6-5 | 15 | . | CASSYGTSGGQEQFF
TRBJ2-7 | TRBV29-1 | 14 | . | CSVAIPRGPYEQYF
TRBJ1-1 | TRBV30 | 13 | . | CAWRTWVDTEAFF
TRBJ2-3 | TRBV7-9 | 15 | . | CASSPKRGSTDTQYF
TRBJ2-5 | TRBV5-1 | 15 | few | CASSFTLAFQENQYF
TRBJ2-5 | TRBV13 | 15 | . | CASSSRAAERETQYF
TRBJ1-1 | TRBV5-1 | 13 | . | CASSLYRSTEAFF
TRBJ1-4 | TRBV5-1 | 15 | . | CASSLVGQGNEKLFF
TRBJ2-3 | TRBV4-1 | 18 | once | CASSHPGLAGSARDTQYF
TRBJ1-3 | TRBV10-3 | 13 | once | CAISAREGNTIYF
TRBJ2-7 | TRBV2 | 13 | . | CASSRDTTYEQYF
TRBJ2-1 | TRBV5-1 | 15 | once | CASSLDVQGYNEQFF
TRBJ1-1 | TRBV7-9 | 14 | . | CASSADRGNTEAFF
TRBJ2-3 | TRBV28 | 11 | few | CASRGTDTQYF
TRBJ1-3 | TRBV6-1 | 17 | . | CASSEWAGWGPGNTIYF
TRBJ1-4 | TRBV6-5 | 14 | . | CASSLVRGNEKLFF
TRBJ2-7 | TRBV29-1 | 11 | . | CSAGQHYEQYF
TRBJ2-7 | TRBV7-2 | 19 | . | CASSLSKAPRKGSSYEQYF
TRBJ2-5 | TRBV7-2 | 18 | . | CASSLRSSGGTGFQTQYF
TRBJ2-1 | TRBV5-6 | 15 | once | CASSLDRVRGHEQFF
TRBJ1-2 | TRBV30 | 12 | few | CAWSVPGGGYTF
TRBJ1-6 | TRBV6-1 | 14 | . | CASSPRVYNSPLHF
TRBJ1-4 | TRBV19 | 15 | . | CASRSWTGINEKLFF
TRBJ1-1 | TRBV5-4 | 13 | . | CASSLEKNTEAFF
TRBJ2-3 | TRBV19 | 17 | . | CASSKWEAGEDSDTQYF
TRBJ2-7 | TRBV30 | 12 | once | CAWSGGYYEQYF
TRBJ1-4 | TRBV6-5 | 15 | . | CASSRRRGSNEKLFF
TRBJ1-2 | TRBV9 | 13 | . | CASSVPGTYGYTF
TRBJ2-3 | TRBV10-2 | 14 | . | CASSPSGYADTQYF
TRBJ1-2 | TRBV28 | 14 | . | CASSLGGGSYGYTF
TRBJ1-4 | TRBV6-6 | 15 | . | CASSYPTGGHEKLFF
TRBJ2-7 | TRBV7-8 | 14 | . | CASSTQGARAEQYF
TRBJ2-7 | TRBV6-5 | 13 | . | CASRPQGSDEQYF
TRBJ1-2 | TRBV9 | 12 | . | CASSAREGSYTF
TRBJ1-4 | TRBV28 | 15 | once | CASSFGGQGDEKLFF
TRBJ2-7 | TRBV10-1 | 12 | . | CASSENGYEQYF
TRBJ1-4 | TRBV7-2 | 12 | few | CASGLLGEKLFF
TRBJ2-2 | TRBV6-5 | 16 | . | CASSYWGTPNTGELFF
TRBJ1-1 | TRBV5-8 | 16 | . | CASSLRRQGPNTEAFF
TRBJ1-2 | TRBV7-9 | 14 | . | CASSAHSSNYGYTF
TRBJ2-1 | TRBV25-1 | 15 | . | CASTGGSGRGNEQFF
TRBJ2-1 | TRBV5-6 | 14 | few | CASSFLAGGYEQFF
TRBJ1-2 | TRBV29-1 | 12 | . | CSAGGALYGYTF